This TCR beta chain is drawn from a study of blood T cell repertoires in COVID-19. Overall study: Material from acute and convalescent COVID-19 was sourced from the United States, Italy and Spain. T cells, B-cell-depleted T cells, or PBMCs provided the cDNA or gDNA that served as material.

Source study methods: Using reference gene primer amplification, nucleated cell counts were estimated. The repertoire was sequenced with immunoSEQ multiplex PCR; TCRdb's copy has only in-frame clones and lacks some. The V and J calls and the clone size are those of that table, but D and trimming were determined from the DNA. The sample contains 230,000 or so clones, roughly 88% of which appear only once. This CDR3 is 16 amino acids long. CDR1 MNHEY and CDR2 SVGEGT come from the germline V gene. V lost 2 bases and J lost 5, with 18 bases in between. The chain links TRBV6-2 or TRBV6-3 to TRBJ1-1, with D maybe TRBD1 (5 bases). The sequenced sample was peripheral blood. The receptor was derived from a man aged 40-50 years who had recovered from COVID-19. DNA of the CDR3: TGTGCCAGCAGTTACCCCCCCAGGCAGGGCAGGACTGAAGCTTTCTTT. It is translated as CASSYPPRQGRTEAFF.